This T cell receptor (beta chain) was sequenced in a study of T cell responses to AZD1222 COVID-19 vaccine (dated by TCRdb to the early 2020s). Some background on the complete study: AZD1222 recipients whose second dose came at about 4 weeks and those whose second dose came at about 12 weeks were combined into one group, since spike-specific TCR depth and breadth did not differ between the two schedules. TCR sequencing was performed for about 240 trial participants, of whom about 200 were given two doses of AZD1222 and approximately 26 were given two doses of MenACWY control vaccine. Trial participants were enrolled by age into subgroups of 18-55, 56-69 and 70-plus years, and roughly 160, 29 and 62 TCR-sequenced participants, respectively, were included in these subgroups. Broader findings and caveats from the paper: Nearly half of unique spike-specific TCRs reportedly recognized epitopes outside regions mutated in the B.1.351 and B.1.1.7 variants. Participants were mostly white British, with more females than males. The authors suggested clonal diversity may have been underestimated. The 56-69-year group was small, and its depth increase did not reach significance, likely because of low power. Because no day 14 peak-response samples were available, the repertoires could be characterized only after the peak T cell response. Spike-specific TCR breadth and depth rose significantly after two AZD1222 doses compared with day 0 and with MenACWY recipients. The vaccine-associated CD4 TCRs covered the entire spike protein, and the dominant responses fell in regions 160-218 and 743-854. Conclusions about previously exposed vaccinees are limited, since just 5 to 7 AZD1222 recipients were seropositive for SARS-CoV-2 at baseline.

In the germline V gene (reference sequence), CDR1 corresponds to MNHEY and CDR2 to SMNVEV. Counted from cysteine to phenylalanine, this CDR3 has 12 amino acids. Only the CDR3 DNA is retained, 36 bases long and in frame from the first base. V is clipped by 5 bases and J by 6 bases, and the sequence between their germline boundaries is 10 bases long. This specimen's time point label, interpreted: baseline before first vaccination. Vaccinee samples came from UK trials COV001 and COV002, including a single-blind randomized controlled phase 2/3 trial of AZD1222 (ChAdOx1 nCoV-19) in healthy adults. Trial participant PBMC samples were collected at day 0 and day 28 after the second dose for TCRbeta chain sequencing. The CDR3 regions of human TCRbeta chains were analyzed by immunosequencing. Concerning the study's data processing: Repertoire TCRs were matched against a reference library of SARS-CoV-2-specific TCRs generated with the MIRA antigen-specificity platform. Breadth meant the fraction of unique TCRs that were SARS-CoV-2-associated, whereas depth meant the fraction of total T cells that were SARS-CoV-2-associated. Each spike-specific TCR was assigned to its reactive spike region and to a CD4 or CD8 class using the MIRA data. Log10-transformed breadth and depth values were compared by one-way ANOVA with Sidak's multiple comparisons tests. Not all clones reach the TCRdb copy of this immuneACCESS table, which keeps in-frame sequences only. Checked studies attribute under half of the gap to unresolved V genes and leave the rest unexplained. The D gene and trimming were derived from the DNA, and the V and J assignments and clone size from that table. Counted in this sample were fewer than 200,000 clones; almost 95% of them appeared once. Roughly a tenth of the sample belongs to the ten largest clones.

Of note for this clone: Its antigen remains unidentified. No much larger clone is present one base from it, and per-base qualities are unavailable.

The sequence was collected from an adult in good health. The V and J segments used are TRBV27 and TRBJ1-1; no D gene call is confident. Sequenced here: peripheral blood, sampled on day 0 of AZD1222 vaccination. The CDR3 protein sequence reads: CASSGTGSEAFF. The bases read TGTGCCAGCAGTGGCACGGGGTCTGAAGCTTTCTTT.